This TCR beta chain is drawn from a study of blood T cell repertoires in COVID-19. Turning to the study itself: Some COVID-19 samples were acute and others convalescent; all came from the United States, Italy and Spain.

Repertoires were generated with immunoSEQ multiplex PCR, while TCRdb's copy carries only in-frame clones and drops some. The data show 250,000 to 300,000 clones, with around 88% seen just once and roughly 8.3% held by the top ten. From germline, CDR1 is SGHAT and CDR2 FQNNGV. V lost 3 bases to trimming and J lost 2 bases, with 17 bases between them. CDR3 length equals 16 residues. Everyone who took part was about 18 to 90 years old, and they came from about 25 US areas. Cohort allocation depended upon clinical history that participants reported. Cohort 3 recovery required two negative PCRs, clearance, or symptom resolution.

This clonotype originated in a man aged 35 to 55 who had recovered from COVID-19. V usage is TRBV11-2 and J usage is TRBJ2-7; D remains unclear. Sequenced: PBMCs or T cells enriched from blood (not recorded which). As DNA, the CDR3 is TGTGCCAGCAGCTTTACGTCGGTCTCCCCCGCCTACGAGCAGTACTTC. Amino acids: CASSFTSVSPAYEQYF.